This TCR beta chain was recovered during a study of OX40 agonist ivuxolimab in advanced cancers. Study background: Hepatocellular carcinoma, melanoma, renal cell or head and neck cancer affected the dose-escalation patients. Study-wide results and limits: Among the lowest peripheral clonal expansion occurred in 0.1-3.0 mg/kg partial responders.

Patients who had autoimmune disease history or got systemic immunosuppression were left out. With regard to this clone: What it recognizes is unknown.

Germline-derived CDR1 and CDR2 are LGHNA and YNFKEQ. The ends lost 0 bases at V and 4 bases at J; junction bases unmatched: 2. The CDR3 contains 16 residues. Assay: immunoSEQ multiplex PCR; the TCRdb copy retains only in-frame clones and omits some. The top ten hold roughly 13% of the sample, which has fewer than 10,000 clones, roughly 90% seen once. The sequencing here drew on CD4+ or CD8+ T cells sorted from blood, taken in a trial of the OX40 agonist ivuxolimab. The rearrangement uses TRBV4-2 and TRBJ2-1; 11 nucleotides match TRBD2. The sequence was obtained from an adult with an advanced solid tumor such as melanoma, head and neck, liver or kidney cancer. The CDR3 DNA is TGTGCCAGCAGCCAAGAGCGGACTAGCGGGTACAATGAGCAGTTCTTC. Translating it yields CASSQERTSGYNEQFF.